The clone carrying this T cell receptor beta chain has more than one count but fewer than ten. Its target is unknown. Germline V CDR1 and CDR2: SGHRS, YFSETQ. This CDR3 has 14 residues. Trimming cost V 1 base and J 6 bases; bases outside gene matches: 5. Next came a second PCR, run for about 7 to 12 cycles, which used a sample-barcoded 5' primer along with a J-beta primer mix. MiXCR was run by TCRdb on the 5' RACE reads, yielding one entry per CDR3 protein. The sample has hundreds of thousands of distinct CDR3 sequences, roughly 25% seen once; the top ten hold more than 7.5%. The data are from a study of blood T cells in healthy people across ages. Study observations and caveats: Samples with more naive T cells showed higher observed beta diversity.

Another study also made use of these data, one on T cells of mothers and their children.

The chain employs TRBV5-1 and TRBJ2-3, with TRBD1 identical over 7 bases. Sequenced: blood. The receptor's source is a boy between 10 and 17 years old in good health. CDR3 sequence (DNA): TGCGCCAGCAGCTTGAGCGACAGGGAGGATACGCAGTATTTT. As protein: CASSLSDREDTQYF.